Following are 11 T cell receptor beta chains from one sample sequenced in a study of siplizumab effects on memory and regulatory T cells. Assay: immunoSEQ multiplex PCR; the TCRdb copy retains only in-frame clones and omits some. This sample has about 98,000 clones, with approximately 90% found just once. Source material: CD4+ T cells sorted from blood. These receptors all stem from a human donor in good health.

The V call is TRBV29-1, the J call TRBJ1-1; D is unclear. This CDR3 has 13 residues. The germline V gene has CDR1 SQVTM and CDR2 ANQGSEA. Trimming stripped 5 bases from V and 2 bases from J, with 12 bases between. CDR3 DNA sequence: TGCAGCGTTTGGTCGGTCCCTAACACTGAAGCTTTCTTT. Translation gives CSVWSVPNTEAFF.

This chain links TRBV13 with TRBJ2-7, with 14 bases identical to TRBD2. This CDR3 comprises 15 residues. The germline V gene encodes CDR1 PRHDT and CDR2 FYEKMQ (reference sequence). V was clipped by 6 bases and J by 2 bases; unmatched bases: 3. The CDR3 DNA reads TGTGCCAGCAGTTGGGGACTAGCGGGGGCCTACGAGCAGTACTTC. Translation gives CASSWGLAGAYEQYF.

V usage is TRBV28 and J usage is TRBJ1-2; TRBD1 is a possible D gene (5 bases). The CDR3 runs to 12 residues. V was pared by 5 bases and J by 7 bases, with 11 bases between. Per the germline V gene, CDR1 is MDHEN and CDR2 is SYDVKM. CDR3 loop: CASSGGPLGYTF. The CDR3 nucleotides read TGTGCCAGCAGTGGGGGACCCCTTGGCTACACCTTC.

This clone was recorded once. The gene calls are TRBV30 and TRBJ1-2; D remains ambiguous. V lost 6 bases, J lost 3 bases, and 14 bases lay in between. CDR3 size: 13 residues. CDR1 is GTSNPN, CDR2 SVGIG, per germline (reference sequence). In DNA, the CDR3 is TGTGCCTGCCATAAGACACCTGACTATGGCTACACCTTC. It is translated as CACHKTPDYGYTF.

The chain uses TRBV14 and TRBJ1-2, with D uncertain. V was cut by 4 bases and J by 7 bases, with 19 bases left in between. Germline CDR1 is SGHDN and CDR2 is FVKESK. This CDR3 contains 15 residues. CDR3 nucleotides: TGTGCCAGCAGCCGGCCTGGATGGGGTTTGAGTGGCTACACCTTC. Translated, it gives CASSRPGWGLSGYTF.

This clone occurred a few times. This chain connects TRBV10-3 to TRBJ2-1; D might be TRBD2 (6 bases). In germline, CDR1 is ENHRY, CDR2 SYGVKD. The V end was cut by 10 bases, the J end by 6 bases, with 25 bases between. CDR3 length equals 16 residues. The CDR3 region is CANKVTTTRSGNEQFF. In nucleotides, the CDR3 is TGTGCCAACAAGGTCACAACGACTAGGTCGGGCAATGAGCAGTTCTTC.

The genes are TRBV5-1 and TRBJ1-1; tentatively, D is TRBD1 (5 bases). CDR1 is SGHRS and CDR2 is YFSETQ in the germline V gene. Trimming took 0 bases from V and 3 from J, leaving 12 bases between them. The CDR3 length is 15 residues. The DNA of the CDR3 is TGCGCCAGCAGCTTGGGAAGTGGGACGTACACTGAAGCTTTCTTT. Residues: CASSLGSGTYTEAFF. Using reference TRBV5-1 and TRBJ1-1 for the parts outside the CDR3, the full variable domain is KAGVTQTPRYLIKTRGQQVTLSCSPISGHRSVSWYQQTPGQGLQFLFEYFSETQRNKGNFPGRFSGRQFSNSRSEMNVSTLELGDSALYLCASSLGSGTYTEAFFGQGTRLTVV.

The chain has TRBV7-2 and TRBJ1-1; 12 bases line up with TRBD1. CDR1 SGHTA and CDR2 FQGNSA come from the germline V gene. The CDR3 totals 14 residues. J gave up 11 bases and V 3 bases, and 7 bases lay outside the gene matches. CDR3 nucleotides: TGTGCCAGCAGCTTCCGGGACAGGGGGCGCGAGGCTTTCTTT. Its translation is CASSFRDRGREAFF.

V usage is TRBV5-1 and J usage is TRBJ2-1; no clear D. The CDR3 covers 12 residues. The V end was cut by 6 bases, the J end by 7 bases, with 11 bases between. CDR1 SGHRS and CDR2 YFSETQ come from the germline V gene. CDR3: CASNRRMNEQFF. CDR3 in DNA: TGCGCCAGCAATCGCAGGATGAATGAGCAGTTCTTC.

The rearrangement joins TRBV23-1 to TRBJ2-5; 10 bases align to TRBD2. TRBV23-1 has ORF status, its function being uncertain. CDR3 length equals 16 residues. Germline trimming cut 0 bases from V and 4 bases from J; bases unmatched to any gene: 5. CDR3 coding DNA: TGCGCCAGCAGTCAATCGTCCTTAGCGGGGGGAGAGACCCAGTACTTC. As protein: CASSQSSLAGGETQYF.

The rearrangement joins TRBV18 to TRBJ1-5, with D tentatively TRBD1 (5 bases). CDR1 is KGHSH and CDR2 is LQKENI in the germline V gene. Deletions cut 5 bases from V and 4 bases from J, with 9 bases between. The CDR3 totals 13 residues. This CDR3 is CASSRQTNQPQHF. The CDR3 bases are TGTGCCAGCTCAAGACAGACAAATCAGCCCCAGCATTTT.